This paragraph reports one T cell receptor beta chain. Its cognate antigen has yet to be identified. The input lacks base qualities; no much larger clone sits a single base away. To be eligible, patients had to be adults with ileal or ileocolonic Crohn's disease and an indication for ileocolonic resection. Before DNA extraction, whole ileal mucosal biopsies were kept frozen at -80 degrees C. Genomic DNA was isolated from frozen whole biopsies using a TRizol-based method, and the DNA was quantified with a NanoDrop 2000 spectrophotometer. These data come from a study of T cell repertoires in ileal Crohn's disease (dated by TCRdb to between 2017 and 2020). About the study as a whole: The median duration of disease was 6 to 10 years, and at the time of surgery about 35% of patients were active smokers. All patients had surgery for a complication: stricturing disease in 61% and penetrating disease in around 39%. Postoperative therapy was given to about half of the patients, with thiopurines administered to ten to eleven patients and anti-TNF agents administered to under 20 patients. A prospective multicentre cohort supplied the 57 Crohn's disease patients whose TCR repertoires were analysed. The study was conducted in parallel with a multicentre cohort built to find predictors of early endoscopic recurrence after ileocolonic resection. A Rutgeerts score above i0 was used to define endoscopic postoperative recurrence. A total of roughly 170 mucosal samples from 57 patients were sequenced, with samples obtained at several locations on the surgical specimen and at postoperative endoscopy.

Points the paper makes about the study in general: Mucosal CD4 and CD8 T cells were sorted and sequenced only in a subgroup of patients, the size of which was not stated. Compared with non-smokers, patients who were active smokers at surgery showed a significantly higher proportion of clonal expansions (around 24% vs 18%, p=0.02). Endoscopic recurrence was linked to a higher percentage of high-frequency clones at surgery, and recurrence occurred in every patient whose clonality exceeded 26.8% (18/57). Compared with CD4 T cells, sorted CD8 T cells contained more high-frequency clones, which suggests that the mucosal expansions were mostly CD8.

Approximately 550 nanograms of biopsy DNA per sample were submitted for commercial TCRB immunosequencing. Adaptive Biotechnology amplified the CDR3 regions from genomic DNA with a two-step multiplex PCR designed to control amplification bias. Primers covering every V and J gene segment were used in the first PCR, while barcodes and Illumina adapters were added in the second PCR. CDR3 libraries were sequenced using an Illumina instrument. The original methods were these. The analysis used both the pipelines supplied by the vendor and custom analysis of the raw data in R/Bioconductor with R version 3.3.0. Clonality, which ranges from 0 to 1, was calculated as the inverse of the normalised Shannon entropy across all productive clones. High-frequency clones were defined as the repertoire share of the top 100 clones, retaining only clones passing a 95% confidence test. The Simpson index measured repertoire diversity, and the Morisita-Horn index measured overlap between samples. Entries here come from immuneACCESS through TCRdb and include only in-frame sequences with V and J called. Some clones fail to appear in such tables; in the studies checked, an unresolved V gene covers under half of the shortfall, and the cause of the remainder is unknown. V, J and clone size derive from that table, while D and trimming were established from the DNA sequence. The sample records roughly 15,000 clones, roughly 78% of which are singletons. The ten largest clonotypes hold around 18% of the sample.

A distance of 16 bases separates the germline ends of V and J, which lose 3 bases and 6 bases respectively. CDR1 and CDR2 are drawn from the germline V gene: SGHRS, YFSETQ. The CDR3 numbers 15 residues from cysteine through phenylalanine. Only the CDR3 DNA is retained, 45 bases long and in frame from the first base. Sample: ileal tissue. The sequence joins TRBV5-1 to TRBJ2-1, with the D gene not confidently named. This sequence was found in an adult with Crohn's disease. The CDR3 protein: CASSCRGWNLNEQFF. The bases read TGCGCCAGCAGCTGCCGAGGATGGAACCTCAATGAGCAGTTCTTC.